The clone carrying this T cell receptor beta chain was seen ten or more times. Its target is unknown. These data are taken from a study of CD8 T cells in ankylosing spondylitis. General study results and limits: Characteristic of ankylosing spondylitis blood, it appeared, was a TCR beta motif comprising roughly 8 highly homologous variants.

CDR1 and CDR2 from the germline V gene are MNHNY and SVGAGI (reference sequence). After removal of 4 bases from V and 6 bases from J, the junction contained 0 bases not matched to a gene. This CDR3 has 11 residues. Quantitative 5'-RACE with molecular barcodes produced the TCR beta libraries. TCRdb re-called the 5' RACE reads with MiXCR, one entry per CDR3 protein. This table has some 800,000 distinct CDR3 sequences, 10% to 15% appearing once. The sample taken for sequencing was blood, either unsorted or a sorted T cell fraction (not recorded which). This clonotype originated in a male donor with ankylosing spondylitis. The chain combines TRBV6-6 with TRBJ2-7, with 7 bases aligning to TRBD1. The DNA of the CDR3 is TGTGCCAGCAGTTGGACAGGCGAGCAGTACTTC. The encoded protein is CASSWTGEQYF.